The sequence of this TCR beta chain was determined in a study of blood T cells in healthy people across ages. Of note for this clonotype: The antigen remains unidentified.

A second PCR, run for roughly 7 to 11 cycles, used a sample-barcoded 5' primer plus a J-beta primer mix. With 12 random nucleotides, a template-switch adaptor tagged each individual cDNA molecule. TCRdb fed the 5' RACE reads into MiXCR, producing one record per CDR3 protein. There are about 560,000 distinct CDR3 sequences in the sample; roughly a quarter occur only once, and approximately 3.7% lies in the top ten. General study points: Naive T cell percentage by flow cytometry tracked strongly with beta diversity. Unsorted PBMC input precluded a conclusive naive versus antigen-experienced comparison.

V gave up 5 bases and J gave up 0 bases, with 17 bases separating them. Germline CDR1 SEHNR, CDR2 FQNEAQ (reference sequence). The CDR3 contains 18 residues. This same sample was also part of a study on T cells of mothers and their children.

The sample taken for sequencing was blood. The chain has TRBV7-9 and TRBJ2-6, with unresolved D. The source is a boy aged 2 to 10 in good health. CDR3 DNA: TGTGCCAGCAGCATGTCATGGCTTACCCTCTCTGGGGCCAACGTCCTGACTTTC. Its protein is CASSMSWLTLSGANVLTF. Using reference TRBV7-9 and TRBJ2-6 for the parts outside the CDR3, the full variable domain is DTGVSQNPRHKITKRGQNVTFRCDPISEHNRLYWYRQTLGQGPEFLTYFQNEAQLEKSRLLSDRFSAERPKGSFSTLEIQRTEQGDSAMYLCASSMSWLTLSGANVLTFGAGSRLTVL.